The rows below give T cell receptor beta chains drawn from one sample of a study of T cells expressing NK-cell markers. Reprocessing the 5' RACE reads, TCRdb reports a single entry for every CDR3 protein and omits DNA. The sample has under 200,000 distinct CDR3 sequences; the top ten hold 18%. Material for sequencing was blood T cells: a sorted CD56 or NKG2C T cell subset, CD4+ or CD8+ T cells, or bulk PBMC T cells (not recorded which). The source is a woman aged 18 to 75 in good health. CDR3s include the opening cysteine and the closing phenylalanine or tryptophan.

V	J	CDR3
TRBV19	TRBJ1-1	CACRDFRTGGNTEAFF
TRBV2	TRBJ1-4	CASSEAGAGAPEKLFF
TRBV4-1	TRBJ2-3	CASGRSLGGPGTDTQYF
TRBV12-3/TRBV12-4	TRBJ1-1	CASSLGSVLFQAFF
TRBV5-1	TRBJ1-2	CASSFMTGYGYTF
TRBV20-1	TRBJ2-7	CSAGGTGLSYEQYF
TRBV11-1	TRBJ2-5	CASSPEGGAQVTQYF
TRBV6-2/TRBV6-3	TRBJ1-3	CASGRPSNSGNTIYF
TRBV7-9	TRBJ2-2	CASSSGTTNTGELFF
TRBV9	TRBJ1-1	CASSVGGDGGTFF
TRBV29-1	TRBJ2-7	CSFSPSSVGPLKEQYF
TRBV3-1	TRBJ2-1	CASSLFRRRGNEQFF
TRBV7-2	TRBJ2-5	CASSWMETQYF
TRBV4-1	TRBJ2-3	CASSQAGTSGASDTQYF
TRBV29-1	TRBJ1-1	CSVRQGISTEAFF
TRBV24-1	TRBJ2-4	CATSDARAVAKNIQYF
TRBV5-1	TRBJ2-7	CASSGWGQGEQYF
TRBV15	TRBJ2-7	CATSRGHLSYEQYF
TRBV5-1	TRBJ1-1	CASSFGAQTEAFF
TRBV5-1	TRBJ2-5	CASSAGLAVRTETQYF
TRBV5-1	TRBJ1-1	CASSPPDRGGYTEAFF
TRBV27	TRBJ2-7	CASSLRADYEQYF
TRBV6-1	TRBJ2-7	CASSEQRSYEQYF
TRBV9	TRBJ2-2	CASSQGLAGGAGELFF
TRBV20-1	TRBJ2-1	CSNSAGSNEQFF
TRBV4-2	TRBJ2-1	CASSQYTSGGLYNEQFF
TRBV7-8	TRBJ2-7	CASSLPVAGLAIGEQYF
TRBV7-2	TRBJ2-1	CASRPTGTSGNNEQFF
TRBV9	TRBJ2-5	CASSTGGLAGRETQYF
TRBV27	TRBJ2-5	CASSFSGATGMTQYF
TRBV5-6	TRBJ1-2	CASRTGGYGYTF
TRBV12-3/TRBV12-4	TRBJ2-3	CASSLARQRSTDTQYF